This T cell receptor (beta chain) was obtained from a study of cytomegalovirus exposure and HLA in healthy donors. The V gene lost 0 bases and the J gene lost 3 bases, with 9 bases spanning the gap. CDR1 and CDR2 from the germline V gene are LGHNA and YNFKEQ. There are 15 residues in the CDR3. This clone was observed a handful of times. The primer mix had 60 Vbeta and 13 Jbeta primers. Profiling relied on immunoSEQ multiplex PCR, and the TCRdb table lists in-frame clones only, not all of them. The sample comprises roughly 45,000 clones, roughly half of which are singletons, and roughly 6% rests with the top ten.

The clonotype was recovered from a man aged 60 to 75 in good health and CMV-seronegative. The chain combines TRBV4-2 with TRBJ1-5, with a weak D call TRBD1 (6 bases). The specimen was PBMCs. The CDR3: CASSQEGAINQPQHF. The CDR3 DNA reads as TGTGCCAGCAGCCAAGAGGGGGCAATCAATCAGCCCCAGCATTTT.